This TCR beta chain was found in a study of naive and memory T cell subsets. There are 15 residues in the CDR3. Germline CDR1 is MNHNS and CDR2 is SASEGT. V was pared by 0 bases and J by 3 bases, with 6 bases between. The beta constant-region primer was an equimolar mix of two oligonucleotides covering TRBC1 and TRBC2. TCRdb reanalysed the UMI-ligation and nested PCR reads using MiXCR and keeps one entry per CDR3 protein. The sample has some 28,000 distinct CDR3 sequences; around 10% are singletons. This clonotype was recorded at least ten times. The TCR comes from a human donor in good health. Input material: effector memory CD4+ T cells from blood. Stated subset: effector memory, CD45RA- CD27-. This chain joins TRBV6-1 and TRBJ1-6; the D is unclear. This CDR3 reads CASSEAVDYNSPLHF. CDR3 DNA sequence: TGTGCCAGCAGTGAAGCGGTAGACTATAATTCACCCCTCCACTTT.